This is a list of T cell receptor beta chains from one sample in a study of identical twins. Via MiXCR, TCRdb re-called the 5' RACE reads, giving one row per CDR3 protein. The sample carries some 590,000 distinct CDR3 sequences, 7.5% to 10% recorded once. Another study also made use of these data, one on yellow fever vaccine responses in identical twins.

Material for sequencing was PBMCs. The receptors derive from a woman aged 18-30 years in good health. CDR3s include the opening cysteine and the closing phenylalanine or tryptophan. The D gene is left open where the match is weak. The listing skips clone size in some rows; elsewhere it reads once, few, many or a size class.

D	V	size	J	DNA	CDR3
NA	TRBV10-3	NA	TRBJ2-5	TGTGCCATCAGTGAGCTAACGGAAGAGACCCAGTACTTC	CAISELTEETQYF
NA	TRBV27	few	TRBJ2-7	TGTGCCAGCAGTTTGGCGTTGCCTGAGGGGAGTGGTTCCTACGAGCAGTACTTC	CASSLALPEGSGSYEQYF
NA	TRBV6-2/TRBV6-3	many	TRBJ2-2	TGTGCCAGCACCCCACCCGGCGATAGCGGTGGGGCCGGGGAGCTGTTTTTT	CASTPPGDSGGAGELFF
NA	TRBV3-1	many	TRBJ2-1	TGTGCCAGTGGTAGCGTTAGCTCCTACAATGAGCAGTTCTTC	CASGSVSSYNEQFF
NA	TRBV5-5	many	TRBJ2-4	TGTGCCAGCAGCTTGGAGAGTCCCAAAAACATTCAGTACTTC	CASSLESPKNIQYF
TRBD1	TRBV6-5	many	TRBJ1-6	TGTGCCAGCAGTTCTAATACAGGGGCCCTCCACTTT	CASSSNTGALHF
NA	TRBV7-9	many	TRBJ1-5	TGTGCCAGCAGCTTCTCGGGGAGCAATCAGCCCCAGCATTTT	CASSFSGSNQPQHF
NA	TRBV29-1	NA	TRBJ2-7	TGCAGCGTTGAAGATCAGGACTACGAGCAGTACTTC	CSVEDQDYEQYF
NA	TRBV6-5	many	TRBJ2-7	TGTGCCAGCAGTTACTCACCGGGACCGCCCTACGAGCAGTACTTC	CASSYSPGPPYEQYF
NA	TRBV20-1	NA	TRBJ2-6	TGCAGTGCTAGGGACAGTCTCTCTGGGGCCAACGTCCTGACTTTC	CSARDSLSGANVLTF
NA	TRBV15	NA	TRBJ2-1	TGTGCCACCTCAGTCAGGGGCTACAATGAGCAGTTCTTC	CATSVRGYNEQFF
TRBD2	TRBV7-9	many	TRBJ2-1	TGTGCCAGCAGCGTAGCGGGGGGTGCGAATGGTGAGCAGTTCTTC	CASSVAGGANGEQFF
NA	TRBV5-1	many	TRBJ2-1	TGCGCCAGCCAAATGGACAGCTACAATGAGCAGTTCTTC	CASQMDSYNEQFF
NA	TRBV5-1	few	TRBJ2-2	NA	CARVPRAVRTPGSCFF
TRBD2	TRBV4-3	NA	TRBJ2-2	TGCGCCAGCAGCCAATATAGTGGGCTAGCGGGACCTGGGGAGCTGTTTTTT	CASSQYSGLAGPGELFF
NA	TRBV6-2/TRBV6-3	many	TRBJ2-7	TGTGCCAGCACCCATCTCCTAGCGCCTACTTCCTACGAGCAGTACTTC	CASTHLLAPTSYEQYF
NA	TRBV11-2	NA	TRBJ2-1	TGTGCCAGCAGCTTAGAGGCTGTCGCCCCCAGCTCCTACAATGAGCAGTTCTTC	CASSLEAVAPSSYNEQFF
NA	TRBV9	few	TRBJ1-1	TGTGCCAGCAGCGTAACGGGGGGGGACGGTGGGAACACTGAAGCTTTCTTT	CASSVTGGDGGNTEAFF
TRBD2	TRBV6-5	NA	TRBJ2-7	TGTGCCAGCAGTTACATGGCGGGGGCCTACGAGCAGTACTTC	CASSYMAGAYEQYF
NA	TRBV20-1	few	TRBJ2-7	TGCAGTGCTAGAGATTGGGGGAGCGGTTACGAGCAGTACTTC	CSARDWGSGYEQYF
TRBD2	TRBV7-6	NA	TRBJ2-1	TGTGCCAGCAGCCCAGGGGTAGCGGGAGGGTCCTACAATGAGCAGTTCTTC	CASSPGVAGGSYNEQFF
NA	TRBV6-1	NA	TRBJ2-3	TGTGCCAGCAGTACAGGCAATACGCAGTATTTT	CASSTGNTQYF
TRBD1	TRBV20-1	NA	TRBJ2-1	TGCAGTGCTAGTCCCGTCAGGACAGGGGTTTCCTACAATGAGCAGTCCTTC	CSASPVRTGVSYNEQSF
NA	TRBV29-1	NA	TRBJ2-7	TGCAGCGTTGAATTTAGTGACAGCTCCTACGAGCAGTACTTC	CSVEFSDSSYEQYF
NA	TRBV6-2/TRBV6-3	many	TRBJ2-5	TGTGCCAGCAGTGAAAACAGGGGAGGGACCCAGTACTTC	CASSENRGGTQYF
NA	TRBV7-7	many	TRBJ2-3	TGTGCTAGCAGCTTAGGTTTGGGGGGCACAGATACGCAGTATTTT	CASSLGLGGTDTQYF
NA	TRBV20-1	NA	TRBJ2-2	TGCAGTGCTAGAGTGTCAACCTACACCGGGGAGCTGTTTTTT	CSARVSTYTGELFF
NA	TRBV2	NA	TRBJ1-4	TGTGCCAGCAGCGAGGCAACTAATGAAAAACTGTTTTTT	CASSEATNEKLFF